Presented here are 27 T cell receptor beta chains from one specimen sequenced in a study of vaccination effects on CD4 cells after COVID-19 (dated by TCRdb to between 2021 and 2024). Library prep was done by the immunoSEQ multiplex PCR assay. TCRdb retrieved this table from immuneACCESS and kept in-frame rearrangements only. Not all clones are present; in checked studies, unresolved V genes account for under half, and no reason is known for the remainder. Across this sample there are tens of thousands of clones, with over 70% seen only once. Together, the top ten hold 10% to 15% of the sample. Their cognate antigens are unknown. In the ViraFEST assay, PBMC were stimulated with viral peptide pools, and antigen-specific CD4+ T cell clonotypes were then identified by expansion using TCR sequencing. After more than nine days of culture, CD4+ T cells were isolated with the EasySep CD4+ T cell isolation kit. Negative nucleocapsid antibody results before and after vaccination confirmed that the healthy vaccine recipients had no prior SARS-CoV-2 infection.

The specimen comprised CD4+ T cells from PBMCs cultured with SARS-CoV-2 spike peptides, sampled before COVID-19 vaccination. Explained via the paper, the cell subset or site label denotes: SARS-CoV-2 spike overlapping peptide pool stimulation. Source of these receptors: a human donor who received a COVID-19 vaccine.

The chain couples TRBV21-1 to TRBJ2-1; the table calls TRBD2, which could not be checked here. TRBV21-1 represents a pseudogene. The CDR3 contains 15 residues. The CDR3 nucleotides read TGTGCCAGCAGTCGAAACGCGGGTCCGTACAATGAGCAGTTCTTC. The encoded protein is CASSRNAGPYNEQFF.

This rearrangement joins TRBV5-5 to TRBJ1-6, with D possibly TRBD1 on 5 matching bases. The CDR3 sequence is 13 residues long. The germline V and J ends were trimmed by 2 bases and 10 bases, with 10 bases remaining between them. Germline CDR1 reads SGHKS; CDR2 reads YYEKEE (reference sequence). The CDR3 is CASSLDSASPLHF. The CDR3 bases are TGTGCCAGCAGCTTAGACAGTGCCTCACCCCTCCACTTT.

The rearrangement links TRBV3-1 (or the pseudogene TRBV3-2) to TRBJ2-5, with D tentatively TRBD2 (5 bases). This CDR3 is 13 amino acids long. V lost 3 bases and J 5 bases, leaving 10 bases between the germline ends. The germline V gene has CDR1 LGHDT and CDR2 YNNKEL (reference sequence). CDR3 DNA sequence: TGTGCCAGCAGCCAGGGAGAGAGGGAGACCCAGTACTTC. This gives the protein CASSQGERETQYF.

The chain links TRBV30 to TRBJ1-6; no clear D. The CDR3 has 19 amino acids. V was clipped by 0 bases and J by 0 bases, with 18 bases between them. Germline CDR1 GTSNPN, CDR2 SVGIG (reference sequence). CDR3 nucleotide sequence: TGTGCCTGGAGTGTACGGAGGACGGGGATCAGCTCCTATAATTCACCCCTCCACTTT. It specifies CAWSVRRTGISSYNSPLHF.

V is TRBV11-2 and J is TRBJ2-7, with 10 bases matching TRBD1. CDR1 and CDR2 (germline): SGHAT, FQNNGV. There are 15 residues in the CDR3. Trimming at V came to 2 bases and at J to 5 bases, leaving 6 bases not matched to a gene. The CDR3 loop reads CASSLPRQGAHEQYV. The CDR3 nucleotides are TGTGCCAGCAGCTTACCCCGACAGGGGGCGCACGAGCAGTACGTC.

The chain employs TRBV6-4 and TRBJ2-1, with 7 bases identical to TRBD1. The junction had 11 bases not matched to a gene; V was cut back by 1 base and J by 8 bases. Germline assignment: CDR1 MRHNA and CDR2 SNTAGT. CDR3 length equals 16 residues. CDR3 in amino acids: CASSDWAGGALDEQFF. The CDR3, as DNA: TGTGCCAGCAGTGACTGGGCAGGGGGAGCTTTGGATGAGCAGTTCTTC.

The V call is TRBV2, the J call TRBJ1-5; 9 bases match TRBD1. Germline V lookup: CDR1 SNHLY, CDR2 FYNNEI. The J segment lost 7 bases and the V segment lost 4 bases, leaving 8 bases of the junction unmatched. The CDR3 runs 15 residues. The CDR3 is CASSVRGQGSQPQHF. Here the CDR3 DNA reads TGTGCCAGCAGTGTAAGGGGACAGGGATCACAGCCCCAGCATTTT.

The genes are TRBV5-1 and TRBJ2-1; D gene unclear. Trimming left V 0 bases short and J 2 bases short, with 9 bases between. The CDR3 covers 15 residues. Germline values: CDR1 SGHRS, CDR2 YFSETQ. DNA for the CDR3: TGCGCCAGCAGCTTGGGAGGTTTTACCTACAATGAGCAGTTCTTC. This encodes CASSLGGFTYNEQFF.

This clone came up a few times. This chain joins TRBV19 and TRBJ1-4; 9 bases fit TRBD1. Losses at the gene ends were 6 bases for V and 8 bases for J; bases not matched to a gene: 4. Germline values: CDR1 LNHDA, CDR2 SQIVND (reference sequence). This CDR3 is built from 13 residues. CDR3 DNA sequence: TGTGCCAGTAGCTCCGGACAGGGGGAAAAACTGTTTTTT. Protein sequence: CASSSGQGEKLFF.

A few counts support this clone. J is TRBJ1-2 and V is TRBV2; 10 nucleotides align to TRBD1. Germline loops: CDR1 SNHLY, CDR2 FYNNEI. The CDR3 runs 12 residues. V shed 9 bases, J shed 3 bases, and the junction held 1 base outside the gene matches. This CDR3 reads CARTGGDYGYTF. The CDR3 region has the DNA TGTGCCAGGACAGGGGGCGACTATGGCTACACCTTC.

The chain is built from TRBV24-1 and TRBJ2-3; 11 positions match TRBD2. The CDR3 has 18 amino acids. J lost 4 bases, V lost 5 bases, and 13 bases had no gene match. The germline CDR1 and CDR2 sequences are KGHDR and SFDVKD. CDR3 sequence reads: CATSGLWGSGGASDTQYF. The CDR3 DNA is TGTGCCACCAGTGGTTTATGGGGTAGCGGGGGGGCTTCAGATACGCAGTATTTT.

The rearrangement links TRBV7-2 to TRBJ2-2; TRBD2 aligns across 7 bases. The length of the CDR3 is 17 residues. Germline V gives CDR1 SGHTA, CDR2 FQGNSA. V dropped 1 base and J dropped 4; count of bases not matched to a gene: 9. CDR3 bases: TGTGCCAGCAGCTTAGGGGGGGGAGTGGTTAGCACCGGGGAGCTGTTTTTT. It codes for CASSLGGGVVSTGELFF. Full variable domain (rest looked up from reference TRBV7-2 and TRBJ2-2): GAGVSQSPSNKVTEKGKDVELRCDPISGHTALYWYRQSLGQGLEFLIYFQGNSAPDKSGLPSDRFSAERTGGSVSTLTIQRTQQEDSAVYLCASSLGGGVVSTGELFFGEGSRLTVL.

The V and J genes are TRBV2 and TRBJ2-1; a possible D gene is TRBD2 (5 bases). Per germline, CDR1 SNHLY and CDR2 FYNNEI. The CDR3 runs to 15 residues. Trimming left V 7 bases short and J 8 bases short, with 21 bases between. CDR3 in amino acids: CASTKGGEGIDEQFF. In nucleotides, the CDR3 is TGTGCCAGCACCAAAGGAGGTGAAGGGATCGATGAGCAGTTCTTC.

The V call is TRBV24-1, the J call TRBJ1-4; TRBD1 is a possible D gene (6 bases). This CDR3 is built from 18 residues. Germline-derived CDR1 and CDR2 are KGHDR and SFDVKD. The germline V and J ends were trimmed by 2 bases and 0 bases, with 15 bases remaining between them. CDR3 loop: CATSDSSDRYSTNEKLFF. The CDR3 DNA reads TGTGCCACCAGTGATTCTTCGGACAGATATTCAACTAATGAAAAACTGTTTTTT.

The chain couples TRBV3-1 (or the pseudogene TRBV3-2) to TRBJ1-2, with D uncertain. Trimming stripped 1 base from V and 4 bases from J, with 10 bases between. CDR3 size: 14 residues. CDR1 LGHDT and CDR2 YNNKEL come from the germline V gene (reference sequence). The CDR3, as DNA: TGTGCCAGCAGCCAAGGGGTCATCACCTATGGCTACACCTTC. Translated, it gives CASSQGVITYGYTF.

This chain uses TRBV10-3 with TRBJ2-1; D is uncertain. V lost 2 bases and J lost 4, with 6 bases in between. The CDR3 length is 13 residues. Germline V gene lookup returns CDR1 ENHRY and CDR2 SYGVKD. The CDR3 DNA is TGTGCCATCAGTGAGGATGGGTACAATGAGCAGTTCTTC. Its translation: CAISEDGYNEQFF.

The count of this clone is one. V and J are TRBV5-1 and TRBJ1-1; 7 bases map to TRBD1. V shed 4 bases and J 8 bases; nucleotides not matched to a gene: 8. The CDR3 covers 13 residues. The germline V gene has CDR1 SGHRS and CDR2 YFSETQ. CDR3 bases: TGCGCCAGCAGCAGGGGACAGCCCGAAGAAGCTTTCTTT. Protein product: CASSRGQPEEAFF.

This clone was counted a single time. The chain has TRBV6-5 and TRBJ1-2, with TRBD1 matching over 7 bases. The CDR3 is made up of 14 amino acids. CDR1 and CDR2 (germline): MNHEY, SVGAGI. The J segment lost 3 bases and the V segment lost 8 bases, leaving 9 bases of the junction unmatched. The CDR3 DNA reads TGTGCCAGCGATCGGACAGGCACACACTATGGCTACACCTTC. Its translation is CASDRTGTHYGYTF.

V and J are TRBV7-2 and TRBJ2-1; TRBD2 agrees at 10 bases. Germline CDR1 and CDR2: SGHTA and FQGNSA. Losses at the gene ends were 7 bases for V and 10 bases for J; bases not matched to a gene: 4. This CDR3 is 12 amino acids long. CDR3 loop: CASTAAGGEQFF. DNA for the CDR3: TGTGCCAGCACCGCAGCGGGGGGGGAGCAGTTCTTC.

The chain couples TRBV18 to TRBJ2-7, with 7 bases matching TRBD1. The CDR3 length is 14 residues. The V segment lost 4 bases and the J segment 3 bases; nucleotides outside the gene matches: 6. CDR1 KGHSH and CDR2 LQKENI come from the germline V gene. The CDR3 DNA is TGTGCCAGCTCACGGGGACAGTCGAACTACGAGCAGTACGTC. Translation: CASSRGQSNYEQYV.

This clone was counted between two and nine times. This chain connects TRBV28 to TRBJ2-2; D is ambiguous. V lost 2 bases to trimming and J lost 0 bases, with 10 bases between them. The CDR3 consists of 16 residues. Germline-derived CDR1 and CDR2 are MDHEN and SYDVKM. CDR3 region: CASSLMGGANTGELFF. CDR3 nucleotide sequence: TGTGCCAGCAGTTTAATGGGCGGCGCGAACACCGGGGAGCTGTTTTTT.

The rearrangement joins TRBV11-3 to TRBJ2-3; no definite D call. Looked up from germline, CDR1 is SGHNT and CDR2 is YENEEA. The V gene lost 1 base and the J gene lost 2 bases, with 7 bases spanning the gap. The CDR3 sequence is 14 residues long. CDR3 coding DNA: TGTGCCAGCAGCTTAGGCACCGTCACAGATACGCAGTATTTT. Amino acid sequence: CASSLGTVTDTQYF. Full variable domain (outside the CDR3, taken from reference TRBV11-3 and TRBJ2-3): EAGVVQSPRYKIIEKKQPVAFWCNPISGHNTLYWYLQNLGQGPELLIRYENEEAVDDSQLPKDRFSAERLKGVDSTLKIQPAELGDSAVYLCASSLGTVTDTQYFGPGTRLTVL.

The chain uses TRBV6-5 and TRBJ2-5, with 8 bases lining up with TRBD2. The V gene end was trimmed by 7 bases and the J gene end by 6 bases; junction bases not matched to a gene: 7. The CDR3 extends over 13 amino acids. CDR1 is MNHEY, CDR2 SVGAGI, per germline. The CDR3 DNA reads TGTGCCAGCAAGCGGGGGTTGGGGCAGACCCAGTACTTC. Translated, it gives CASKRGLGQTQYF.

This clone was observed a handful of times. V usage is TRBV6-6 and J usage is TRBJ1-6; the D gene is possibly TRBD1 (5 bases). Germline CDR1 is MNHNY and CDR2 is SVGAGI (reference sequence). V was cut by 5 bases and J by 7 bases, with 24 bases left in between. The CDR3 is made up of 18 amino acids. The CDR3 reads CASSRLAGRGSLNSPLHF. DNA of the CDR3: TGTGCCAGCAGTCGTCTGGCAGGGCGGGGTTCGTTGAATTCACCCCTCCACTTT.

The chain joins TRBV4-1 to TRBJ1-2; no clear D. Germline V CDR1 and CDR2: MGHRA, YSYEKL. This CDR3 is built from 15 residues. The V end lost 0 bases, the J end lost 4 bases, and 12 bases lay between the germline ends. CDR3 in amino acids: CASSQERTASYGYTF. DNA for the CDR3: TGCGCCAGCAGCCAAGAAAGAACCGCTTCCTATGGCTACACCTTC.

The V gene is TRBV29-1, the J gene TRBJ1-1; 8 bases map to TRBD1. After removal of 2 bases from V and 8 bases from J, the junction contained 7 bases not matched to a gene. This CDR3 spans 13 amino acids. Germline assignment: CDR1 SQVTM and CDR2 ANQGSEA. CDR3 nucleotides: TGCAGCGTTGAAAAGCAGGGGGCAGGGGAAGCTTTCTTT. Residues: CSVEKQGAGEAFF. The full variable domain, in which reference TRBV29-1 and TRBJ1-1 provide the parts outside the CDR3, is SAVISQKPSRDICQRGTSLTIQCQVDSQVTMMFWYRQQPGQSLTLIATANQGSEATYESGFVIDKFPISRPNLTFSTLTVSNMSPEDSSIYLCSVEKQGAGEAFFGQGTRLTVV.

The chain combines TRBV27 with TRBJ1-1, with D unclear. Per the germline V gene, CDR1 is MNHEY and CDR2 is SMNVEV (reference sequence). V dropped 4 bases and J dropped 2 bases, with 8 bases sitting between them. The CDR3 runs to 13 residues. The CDR3 DNA follows: TGTGCCAGCAGTTCGTCCCCCAACACTGAAGCTTTCTTT. It specifies CASSSSPNTEAFF.